The 25 T cell receptor beta chains listed next were all sequenced from one sample in a study of regulatory T cells in long-lasting Graves disease. Stated time point: persistent/refractory GD, antithyroid drugs over 5 years with positive TRAb. The TCR library used RNA extracted from PBMCs. According to the study, TCR beta libraries were built with iRepertoire HTBI primers and CDR3-region Arm-PCR. TCRdb reanalysed the multiplex PCR reads using MiXCR and keeps one entry per CDR3 protein. The table shows 300,000 to 350,000 distinct CDR3 sequences, with around 19% occurring only once. The source was peripheral blood mononuclear cells (PBMCs), collected when the disease was refractory, from a patient treated with antithyroid drugs. All receptors derive from a female donor with Graves disease.

The V and J genes are TRBV6-5 and TRBJ1-2; possible D gene TRBD1, 6 bases. The V gene's germline CDR1 is MNHEY and CDR2 SVGAGI. The CDR3 runs 14 residues. V dropped 0 bases and J dropped 4 bases, with 9 bases sitting between them. The CDR3 DNA is TGTGCCAGCAGTTACTCTTCAGGGGTCTATGGCTACACCTTC. As protein: CASSYSSGVYGYTF.

In this sample, this clonotype turned up many times. The chain uses TRBV11-2 and TRBJ1-4; D is ambiguous. Germline V gene data show CDR1 as SGHAT and CDR2 as FQNNGV. The length of the CDR3 is 17 residues. The germline V and J ends were trimmed by 6 bases and 0 bases, with 17 bases remaining between them. The CDR3 reads CASRPLSRQSTNEKLFF. CDR3 DNA sequence: TGTGCCAGCAGACCACTCTCGCGGCAGTCAACTAATGAAAAACTGTTTTTT.

This clonotype was recorded many times. This rearrangement joins TRBV11-2 to TRBJ2-5; 12 bases agree with TRBD2. This CDR3 spans 17 amino acids. The germline V gene encodes CDR1 SGHAT and CDR2 FQNNGV. Trimming at V came to 1 base and at J to 4 bases, leaving 7 bases not matched to a gene. The CDR3 spells CASSLGLLAGGRETQYF. CDR3 sequence (DNA): TGTGCCAGCAGCTTAGGCCTCCTAGCGGGAGGGAGAGAGACCCAGTACTTC.

In its sample, this clonotype was seen many times. The chain has TRBV3-1 and TRBJ2-2; 14 bases match TRBD2. The CDR3 contains 16 residues. The V segment lost 5 bases and the J segment 4 bases; nucleotides outside the gene matches: 3. Looked up from germline, CDR1 is LGHDT and CDR2 is YNNKEL (reference sequence). The CDR3: CASSEGLAGVTGELFF. The CDR3 DNA reads as TGTGCCAGCAGCGAGGGACTAGCGGGAGTCACCGGGGAGCTGTTTTTT.

In this sample, this clonotype turned up many times. The J gene is TRBJ1-5, the V gene TRBV6-5; D is ambiguous. This CDR3 is built from 15 residues. Deletions cut 0 bases from V and 5 bases from J, with 11 bases between. CDR1 MNHEY and CDR2 SVGAGI come from the germline V gene. Here the CDR3 DNA reads TGTGCCAGCAGTTACTCGATGCAGCCTCATCAGCCCCAGCATTTT. It specifies CASSYSMQPHQPQHF.

Remarks on this clonotype: This may be a read error: a much more frequent sequence differs by one nucleotide. The genes are TRBV5-1 and TRBJ1-1; TRBD1 matches 8 bases. Germline CDR1 SGHRS, CDR2 YFSETQ. The CDR3 runs to 14 residues. CDR3: CAGSPDRDITEAFF. Written as DNA, the CDR3 is TGCGCCGGCAGCCCGGACAGGGATATCACTGAAGCTTTCTTT.

CDR3 protein: CAIGYKDRARGTDTQYF. CDR3 bases: TGTGCCATCGGCTACAAGGACAGGGCGAGGGGCACAGATACGCAGTATTTT. V and J are TRBV10-3 and TRBJ2-3, with TRBD1 matching over 8 bases. CDR1 and CDR2 from the germline V gene are ENHRY and SYGVKD. The length of the CDR3 is 17 residues. The V segment lost 8 bases and the J segment 1 base; nucleotides outside the gene matches: 14.

This clonotype was found a few times. This rearrangement joins TRBV9 to TRBJ1-2, with D possibly matching TRBD1 (6 bases). The CDR3 is 15 residues long. The germline V gene has CDR1 SGDLS and CDR2 YYNGEE. The V gene lost 2 bases and the J gene lost 2 bases, with 13 bases spanning the gap. CDR3 loop: CASSVAGHLNYGYTF. CDR3 nucleotides: TGTGCCAGCAGCGTCGCGGGACATCTCAACTATGGCTACACCTTC.

The chain carries TRBV6-5 and TRBJ2-1, with D perhaps TRBD1 (6 bases). The V end was cut by 0 bases, the J end by 4 bases, with 16 bases between. Germline loops: CDR1 MNHEY, CDR2 SVGAGI. The CDR3 has 17 amino acids. CDR3 residues: CASSYSPTGKIYNEQFF. The CDR3 DNA is TGTGCCAGCAGTTACTCGCCCACAGGGAAGATATACAATGAGCAGTTCTTC.

At least ten counts were recorded for this clonotype. The chain has TRBV12-3 or TRBV12-4 and TRBJ1-5, with D uncertain. V was shortened by 5 bases and J by 0 bases, with 8 bases between the two germline ends. The CDR3 has 14 amino acids. This CDR3 is CASSQYSSNQPQHF. The DNA for the CDR3 is TGTGCCAGCAGTCAATATTCTAGCAATCAGCCCCAGCATTTT.

The V and J genes are TRBV5-1 and TRBJ1-2; TRBD1 aligns across 7 bases. The germline V gene has CDR1 SGHRS and CDR2 YFSETQ. V was pared by 0 bases and J by 6 bases, with 5 bases of the junction left unmatched. The CDR3 spans 14 residues. CDR3 residues: CASSLGDSGDGYTF. The CDR3 DNA is TGCGCCAGCAGCTTGGGGGACAGCGGAGATGGCTACACCTTC.

This clonotype was seen many times. J is TRBJ2-5 and V is TRBV14; TRBD2 agrees at 8 bases. The trim removed 2 bases at V and 1 base at J, leaving 3 bases unmatched. This CDR3 has 15 residues. From germline, CDR1 is SGHDN and CDR2 FVKESK. The CDR3 loop reads CASSQTGTSQETQYF. DNA of the CDR3: TGTGCCAGCAGCCAAACCGGGACTAGCCAAGAGACCCAGTACTTC.

The V gene is TRBV6-1, the J gene TRBJ1-1; TRBD1 might be the D (5 bases). The germline CDR1 and CDR2 sequences are MNHNS and SASEGT. There are 15 residues in the CDR3. V was pared by 3 bases and J by 3 bases, with 14 bases between. The CDR3 sequence: CASSDALLGHTEAFF. The CDR3, as DNA: TGTGCCAGCAGTGATGCCCTTCTGGGGCACACTGAAGCTTTCTTT.

In this sample, this clonotype turned up many times. The chain uses TRBV5-1 and TRBJ2-7, with TRBD1 matching over 8 bases. V lost 4 bases and J lost 7; bases outside the gene matches: 10. Germline V gene lookup returns CDR1 SGHRS and CDR2 YFSETQ. The CDR3 consists of 14 residues. The DNA for the CDR3 is TGCGCCAGCAGCCCAAGGACAGGGTGGGGAGAGCAGTACTTC. Translation gives CASSPRTGWGEQYF.

This clonotype showed up many times. This rearrangement joins TRBV9 to TRBJ1-2; D not certain. V was shortened by 4 bases and J by 8 bases, with 12 bases between the two germline ends. This CDR3 has 12 residues. Germline CDR1 and CDR2: SGDLS and YYNGEE. CDR3 sequence: CASSSPGGGYTF. CDR3 bases: TGTGCCAGCAGCTCTCCAGGTGGGGGCTACACCTTC.

A few counts support this clonotype. The chain carries TRBV28 and TRBJ2-1; TRBD2 might be the D (5 bases). The germline V and J ends were trimmed by 5 bases and 5 bases, with 19 bases remaining between them. Germline V CDR1 and CDR2: MDHEN, SYDVKM. This CDR3 is 16 amino acids long. CDR3 nucleotides: TGTGCCAGCAGTGCCCCCCTGGCGGACTGGCACAATGAGCAGTTCTTC. Its translation is CASSAPLADWHNEQFF.

The chain has TRBV11-2 and TRBJ2-1; 13 bases match TRBD2. The J segment lost 2 bases and the V segment lost 4 bases, leaving 5 bases of the junction unmatched. This CDR3 is built from 17 residues. Germline V CDR1 and CDR2: SGHAT, FQNNGV. As DNA, the CDR3 is TGTGCCAGCAGCTCGGGACTAGCGGGAAGCCCCTACAATGAGCAGTTCTTC. This codes for CASSSGLAGSPYNEQFF. Full variable domain (remainder filled in from reference TRBV11-2 and TRBJ2-1): EAGVAQSPRYKIIEKRQSVAFWCNPISGHATLYWYQQILGQGPKLLIQFQNNGVVDDSQLPKDRFSAERLKGVDSTLKIQPAKLEDSAVYLCASSSGLAGSPYNEQFFGPGTRLTVL.

This clonotype was detected ten times or more. This chain joins TRBV20-1 and TRBJ1-4, with a weak D call TRBD1 (5 bases). V was trimmed by 1 base and J by 8 bases, leaving 8 bases between them. Germline V lookup: CDR1 DFQATT, CDR2 SNEGSKA (reference sequence). This CDR3 comprises 12 residues. The CDR3 sequence is CSARVEGEKLFF. The CDR3 nucleotides read TGCAGTGCTAGAGTAGAGGGGGAAAAACTGTTTTTT.

This clonotype was seen at least ten times. J is TRBJ2-2 and V is TRBV20-1; D is ambiguous. CDR3 length equals 15 residues. The V end lost 2 bases, the J end lost 3 bases, and 13 bases lay between the germline ends. Germline CDR1 DFQATT, CDR2 SNEGSKA (reference sequence). The CDR3 DNA reads as TGCAGTGCTAGAAATTCCCCAGGAGACACCGGGGAGCTGTTTTTT. It specifies CSARNSPGDTGELFF.

This clonotype was observed many times. In DNA, the CDR3 is TGTGCCAGCAGCTTAGCGAAGGGACCCAAAGCTTTCTTT. Its translation: CASSLAKGPKAFF. The chain carries TRBV7-2 and TRBJ1-1; D might be TRBD1 (5 bases). The germline V gene encodes CDR1 SGHTA and CDR2 FQGNSA. The CDR3 totals 13 residues. Trimming removed 0 bases at V and 9 bases at J, with 11 bases between. Together with reference TRBV7-2 and TRBJ1-1, the CDR3 gives the full variable domain: GAGVSQSPSNKVTEKGKDVELRCDPISGHTALYWYRQSLGQGLEFLIYFQGNSAPDKSGLPSDRFSAERTGGSVSTLTIQRTQQEDSAVYLCASSLAKGPKAFFGQGTRLTVV.

With respect to this clonotype: The junction departs from germline at one end; a sequencing error may be responsible. CDR3 DNA: TGTGCCAGCAGTTACCGGGAGGGTGGCACAGATACGCGGTATTTT. Amino acids: CASSYREGGTDTRYF. The V call is TRBV6-5, the J call TRBJ2-3, with 8 bases that match TRBD2. This CDR3 is built from 15 residues. Germline values: CDR1 MNHEY, CDR2 SVGAGI.

This clonotype has only a few counts. This chain uses TRBV12-3 or TRBV12-4 with TRBJ1-5; D may be TRBD1 (5 bases). The CDR3 sequence is 15 residues long. Trimming pared 5 bases from V and 7 bases from J, leaving 18 bases between. The DNA for the CDR3 is TGTGCCAGCAGTCCTTACGGTCGCAGGGAGCAGCCCCAGCATTTT. Translating gives CASSPYGRREQPQHF.

The sample holds many counts of this clonotype. The genes are TRBV5-8 and TRBJ1-4; D remains unclear. The CDR3 is made up of 14 amino acids. CDR1 and CDR2 (germline): SGHTS, YDEGEE. The V gene lost 1 base and the J gene lost 6 bases, with 10 bases spanning the gap. This CDR3 is CASSLRRSDEKLFF. For the CDR3, the DNA is TGTGCCAGCAGCTTGAGGCGGTCCGATGAAAAACTGTTTTTT. The full variable domain, completed using reference TRBV5-8 and TRBJ1-4, is EAGVTQSPTHLIKTRGQQATLRCSPISGHTSVYWYQQALGLGLQFLLWYDEGEERNRGNFPPRFSGRQFPNYSSELNVNALELEDSALYLCASSLRRSDEKLFFGSGTQLSVL.

This clonotype was observed many times. V and J are TRBV6-1 and TRBJ2-2, with 10 positions matching TRBD1. The CDR3 is 16 amino acids. CDR1 is MNHNS, CDR2 SASEGT, per germline. V trimming: 5 bases; J trimming: 5 bases; junction bases outside the gene matches: 8. The CDR3 nucleotides are TGTGCCAGCAGTCCGACCGGGACAGGGGTGACCGGGGAGCTGTTTTTT. This gives the protein CASSPTGTGVTGELFF.

In this sample, this clonotype turned up a few times. This chain links TRBV20-1 with TRBJ1-1; no definite D call. This CDR3 has 12 amino acids. Germline CDR1 DFQATT, CDR2 SNEGSKA (reference sequence). Deletions cut 2 bases from V and 2 bases from J, with 6 bases between. CDR3 sequence (DNA): TGCAGTGCTAGAACAGTCAACACTGAAGCTTTCTTT. Translation: CSARTVNTEAFF.